These 26 T cell receptor beta chains were sequenced from one sample in a study of cytomegalovirus exposure and HLA in healthy donors. The PCR made use of 60 Vbeta and 13 Jbeta primers. Sequencing used immunoSEQ multiplex PCR; TCRdb keeps in-frame clones, though not all of them. The profile shows around 31,000 clones, roughly 66% of them singletons. The material sequenced was PBMCs. Receptors were obtained from a male donor in good health and CMV-seropositive.

The chain links TRBV28 to TRBJ2-7; 7 bases match TRBD1. Germline loops: CDR1 MDHEN, CDR2 SYDVKM. V was pared by 10 bases and J by 2 bases, with 11 bases of the junction left unmatched. The CDR3 sequence is 14 residues long. CDR3 in DNA: TGTGCCACCTCGGCGGACAGGCCGCCCTACGAGCAGTACTTC. Protein sequence: CATSADRPPYEQYF.

This clone was detected only a few times. This chain links TRBV6-4 with TRBJ2-3; 9 nucleotides match TRBD1. Losses at the gene ends were 5 bases for V and 2 bases for J; bases not matched to a gene: 5. Germline V gene data show CDR1 as MRHNA and CDR2 as SNTAGT. The CDR3 has 15 amino acids. The CDR3 loop reads CASSPGTGHTDTQYF. CDR3 DNA: TGTGCCAGCAGTCCCGGGACAGGGCACACAGATACGCAGTATTTT.

The V call is TRBV6-4, the J call TRBJ1-5; D gene uncertain. Per the germline V gene, CDR1 is MRHNA and CDR2 is SNTAGT. This CDR3 spans 13 amino acids. V gave up 6 bases and J gave up 5 bases, with 11 bases separating them. CDR3 nucleotides: TGTGCCAGCAGCCACGAGGAAGATCAGCCCCAGCATTTT. The encoded protein is CASSHEEDQPQHF.

The rearrangement links TRBV2 to TRBJ1-1; D not certain. This CDR3 has 11 residues. V lost 8 bases and J lost 3, with 7 bases in between. The germline V gene has CDR1 SNHLY and CDR2 FYNNEI. The CDR3 protein is CASGRDTEAFF. The CDR3 bases are TGTGCCAGCGGGAGGGACACTGAAGCTTTCTTT.

V and J are TRBV6-6 and TRBJ2-2; 8 bases fit TRBD1. Germline V lookup: CDR1 MNHNY, CDR2 SVGAGI (reference sequence). J was trimmed by 5 bases and V by 11 bases; bases with no gene match: 10. The CDR3 is 14 amino acids. The CDR3 nucleotides read TGTGCCGGGGCCGGGACAGGCGAAACCGGGGAGCTGTTTTTT. Translating gives CAGAGTGETGELFF.

Here the CDR3 DNA reads TGTGCCAGCAGTCTCGGGGGACAGGGGGGGACTGAAGCTTTCTTT. Protein: CASSLGGQGGTEAFF. The rearrangement joins TRBV6-5 to TRBJ1-1; 11 positions agree with TRBD1. With 5 bases clipped from V and 5 bases from J, the junction kept 7 bases outside the gene matches. This CDR3 has 15 residues. Germline loops: CDR1 MNHEY, CDR2 SVGAGI.

This clone was found a few times. The chain employs TRBV7-2 and TRBJ1-2; TRBD1 aligns across 10 bases. The germline V gene encodes CDR1 SGHTA and CDR2 FQGNSA. Unmatched junction bases numbered 7, after V lost 5 bases and J lost 4 bases. This CDR3 spans 15 amino acids. The CDR3 bases are TGTGCCAGCAGCCCACGGGACAGGGGCGGCTATGGCTACACCTTC. Residues: CASSPRDRGGYGYTF. The full variable domain, its missing parts supplied by reference TRBV7-2 and TRBJ1-2, is GAGVSQSPSNKVTEKGKDVELRCDPISGHTALYWYRQSLGQGLEFLIYFQGNSAPDKSGLPSDRFSAERTGGSVSTLTIQRTQQEDSAVYLCASSPRDRGGYGYTFGSGTRLTVV.

The chain employs TRBV18 and TRBJ1-2; no clear D. Trimming shortened V by 4 bases and J by 3 bases, and 21 bases separated the two germline ends. Germline lookup yields CDR1 KGHSH and CDR2 LQKENI. The CDR3 totals 17 residues. As DNA, the CDR3 is TGTGCCAGCTCACGGACTGACCTAGGAATTCTGGACTATGGCTACACCTTC. It yields the protein CASSRTDLGILDYGYTF.

The rearrangement joins TRBV5-6 to TRBJ1-4; tentative D call: TRBD1 (5 bases). The CDR3 consists of 14 residues. Germline CDR1 is SGHDT and CDR2 is YYEEEE. Trimming took 3 bases from V and 7 from J, leaving 13 bases between them. The CDR3 sequence is CASSSRGLGEKLFF. The CDR3 nucleotides are TGTGCCAGCAGCTCCCGGGGGTTGGGTGAAAAACTGTTTTTT. The complete variable domain, with remaining parts taken from reference TRBV5-6 and TRBJ1-4, reads DAGVTQSPTHLIKTRGQQVTLRCSPKSGHDTVSWYQQALGQGPQFIFQYYEEEERQRGNFPDRFSGHQFPNYSSELNVNALLLGDSALYLCASSSRGLGEKLFFGSGTQLSVL.

V usage is TRBV5-1 and J usage is TRBJ1-3; D is perhaps TRBD1 (6 bases). Deletions cut 4 bases from V and 0 bases from J, with 14 bases between. This CDR3 is 16 amino acids long. Germline V gives CDR1 SGHRS, CDR2 YFSETQ. As DNA, the CDR3 is TGCGCCAGCAGCATAGGACAGACGTACTCTGGAAACACCATATATTTT. Translation gives CASSIGQTYSGNTIYF.

The gene calls are TRBV10-2 and TRBJ1-1, with TRBD1 identical over 7 bases. Looked up from germline, CDR1 is WSHSY and CDR2 is SAAADI. CDR3 size: 14 residues. After removal of 6 bases from V and 5 bases from J, the junction contained 9 bases not matched to a gene. CDR3 in DNA: TGCGCCAGCAGGATAAACAGGGGATTGACTGAAGCTTTCTTT. Residues: CASRINRGLTEAFF.

By its share, this clone is medium-sized. CDR3 DNA sequence: TGTGCCAGTAGTATCCCCGTAGGGGTTAAGAACACTGAAGCTTTCTTT. This translates into CASSIPVGVKNTEAFF. The genes are TRBV19 and TRBJ1-1, with a weak D call TRBD1 (5 bases). Trimming took off 3 bases at V and 1 base at J, with 15 bases between the two ends. Germline V gives CDR1 LNHDA, CDR2 SQIVND (reference sequence). The CDR3 is made up of 16 amino acids.

The chain has TRBV5-1 and TRBJ1-5; D might be TRBD1 (5 bases). The CDR3 is 14 amino acids. Germline CDR1 is SGHRS and CDR2 is YFSETQ. V shed 2 bases and J shed 4 bases, with 10 bases lying between them. As DNA, the CDR3 is TGCGCCAGCAGCTTAGGGGAACGAAATCAGCCCCAGCATTTT. Its protein is CASSLGERNQPQHF.

This clone has a handful of counts. V and J are TRBV16 and TRBJ2-7, with 9 bases lining up with TRBD1. Germline V CDR1 and CDR2: KGHSY, FQNENV. Losses at the gene ends were 4 bases for V and 3 bases for J; bases not matched to a gene: 7. This CDR3 is 15 amino acids long. The CDR3 region has the DNA TGTGCCAGCAGCCCACAGGGGACAGGGTACTACGAGCAGTACTTC. Its protein product is CASSPQGTGYYEQYF.

This chain uses TRBV9 with TRBJ1-2; weak D call: TRBD1 (5 bases). Trimming removed 4 bases at V and 1 base at J, with 8 bases between. The CDR3 contains 13 residues. CDR1 SGDLS and CDR2 YYNGEE come from the germline V gene. The CDR3 nucleotides are TGTGCCAGCAGCCTACAGGATAACTATGGCTACACCTTC. Its protein is CASSLQDNYGYTF.

This chain joins TRBV6-5 and TRBJ1-1; maybe TRBD1 (5 bases). The germline V gene encodes CDR1 MNHEY and CDR2 SVGAGI. Trimming left V 4 bases short and J 4 bases short, with 7 bases between. The CDR3 totals 12 residues. CDR3 DNA sequence: TGTGCCAGCAGTTCAGGGTTCACTGAAGCTTTCTTT. Its translation is CASSSGFTEAFF.

V is TRBV7-6 and J is TRBJ1-1, with 8 nucleotides matching TRBD1. The V gene end was trimmed by 5 bases and the J gene end by 1 base; junction bases not matched to a gene: 18. The length of the CDR3 is 19 residues. Germline V lookup: CDR1 SGHVS, CDR2 FNYEAQ. CDR3 amino acids: CASSLGGTGGDLWNTEAFF. CDR3 sequence (DNA): TGTGCCAGCAGCCTAGGGGGCACAGGGGGGGACCTCTGGAACACTGAAGCTTTCTTT.

The CDR3 reads CAGRRGGTDTQYF. CDR3 DNA: TGTGCCGGCAGGAGGGGGGGGACAGATACGCAGTATTTT. The gene calls are TRBV30 and TRBJ2-3; D perhaps matches TRBD2 (7 bases). This CDR3 has 13 amino acids. The germline V gene has CDR1 GTSNPN and CDR2 SVGIG (reference sequence). The germline V and J ends were trimmed by 8 bases and 3 bases, with 15 bases remaining between them. The full variable domain, completed using reference TRBV30 and TRBJ2-3, is SQTIHQWPATLVQPVGSPLSLECTVEGTSNPNLYWYRQAAGRGLQLLFYSVGIGQISSEVPQNLSASRPQDRQFILSSKKLLLSDSGFYLCAGRRGGTDTQYFGPGTRLTVL.

V gene TRBV13 combines with J gene TRBJ2-5; D unclear. Trimming took off 5 bases at V and 6 bases at J, with 13 bases between the two ends. In germline, CDR1 is PRHDT, CDR2 FYEKMQ (reference sequence). The CDR3 is 13 residues long. CDR3 coding DNA: TGTGCCAGCAGCCCCGGGTTGACGAAGACCCAGTACTTC. It specifies CASSPGLTKTQYF. Combining the CDR3 with reference TRBV13 and TRBJ2-5 gives the whole variable domain AAGVIQSPRHLIKEKRETATLKCYPIPRHDTVYWYQQGPGQDPQFLISFYEKMQSDKGSIPDRFSAQQFSDYHSELNMSSLELGDSALYFCASSPGLTKTQYFGPGTRLLVL.

This rearrangement joins TRBV5-1 to TRBJ2-2, with 7 bases fitting TRBD1. The V gene's germline CDR1 is SGHRS and CDR2 YFSETQ. The CDR3 runs 15 residues. J lost 3 bases, V lost 1 base, and 3 bases had no gene match. CDR3 nucleotide sequence: TGCGCCAGCAGCTTGACAGGGGCCGACACCGGGGAGCTGTTTTTT. Translation: CASSLTGADTGELFF.

The chain couples TRBV6-5 to TRBJ1-2, with a weak D call TRBD1 (5 bases). The CDR3 sequence is 15 residues long. Germline values: CDR1 MNHEY, CDR2 SVGAGI. V lost 0 bases to trimming and J lost 4 bases, with 12 bases between them. The CDR3 loop reads CASSYSGRRGYGYTF. The CDR3 region has the DNA TGTGCCAGCAGTTACTCGGGGCGAAGGGGCTATGGCTACACCTTC.

Only a few counts were recorded for this clone. The gene calls are TRBV6-1 and TRBJ1-2, with 7 bases lining up with TRBD1. This CDR3 region has 15 residues. V shed 3 bases and J 6 bases; nucleotides not matched to a gene: 10. CDR1 and CDR2 from the germline V gene are MNHNS and SASEGT. The CDR3: CASSEPPGTAHGYTF. CDR3 in DNA: TGTGCCAGCAGTGAGCCCCCCGGGACAGCCCATGGCTACACCTTC.

The sample holds a few counts of this clone. The chain combines TRBV6-5 with TRBJ1-2, with 9 positions matching TRBD1. This CDR3 region has 15 residues. CDR1 is MNHEY, CDR2 SVGAGI, per germline. The ends lost 4 bases at V and 5 bases at J; junction bases unmatched: 8. The CDR3 is CASSLAPGQGYGYTF. In nucleotides, the CDR3 is TGTGCCAGCAGTTTGGCACCGGGACAGGGATATGGCTACACCTTC.

The rearrangement links TRBV6-6 to TRBJ2-5; 7 positions agree with TRBD2. The V gene end was trimmed by 2 bases and the J gene end by 4 bases; junction bases not matched to a gene: 4. The CDR3 consists of 14 residues. Per germline, CDR1 MNHNY and CDR2 SVGAGI (reference sequence). CDR3 region: CASSYGRGSETQYF. Here the CDR3 DNA reads TGTGCCAGCAGTTACGGGAGGGGTTCAGAGACCCAGTACTTC.

This chain's CDR3 is CASRRLADPSYEQYF. The CDR3 DNA is TGTGCCAGCAGAAGACTAGCGGACCCGTCCTACGAGCAGTACTTC. This chain links TRBV6-5 with TRBJ2-7; TRBD2 aligns across 9 bases. CDR3 length: 15 amino acids. Germline values: CDR1 MNHEY, CDR2 SVGAGI. The junction had 7 bases not matched to a gene; V was cut back by 6 bases and J by 1 base.

This sequence joins TRBV11-3 and TRBJ1-2; D gene unclear. From germline, CDR1 is SGHNT and CDR2 YENEEA. V lost 3 bases to trimming and J lost 1 base, with 12 bases between them. The CDR3 sequence is 15 residues long. CDR3 nucleotides: TGTGCCAGCAGCTTGGCTCCAGGACTTAACTATGGCTACACCTTC. Residues: CASSLAPGLNYGYTF.